The 4 T cell receptor beta chains reported below all come from one sample, sequenced in a study of blood T cell repertoires in COVID-19. The method was immunoSEQ multiplex PCR; TCRdb's version includes in-frame clones alone and lacks a portion of them. The sample records 300,000 or so clones, approximately 89% being singletons. The specimen was PBMCs or T cells enriched from blood (not recorded which). Receptor source: a woman aged 45-65 years who had been exposed to COVID-19.

CDR3 coding DNA: TGTGCCAGCAGTTGGGGCGGGGGGGCTTACAATGAGCAGTTCTTC. Encoded protein: CASSWGGGAYNEQFF. The V and J genes are TRBV6-2 or TRBV6-3 and TRBJ2-1; TRBD2 matches at 9 bases. Germline-derived CDR1 and CDR2 are MNHEY and SVGEGT. V shed 4 bases, J shed 4 bases, and the junction held 5 bases outside the gene matches. The CDR3 covers 15 residues.

This chain joins TRBV5-1 and TRBJ2-1, with D tentatively TRBD2 (6 bases). Germline-derived CDR1 and CDR2 are SGHRS and YFSETQ. The CDR3 runs to 13 residues. The V end lost 0 bases, the J end lost 7 bases, and 8 bases lay between the germline ends. CDR3 DNA: TGCGCCAGCAGCTTGGCCGGGAGTAATGAGCAGTTCTTC. Its protein is CASSLAGSNEQFF.

The chain couples TRBV6-1 to TRBJ2-1; D possibly corresponds to TRBD1 (6 bases). Trimming cost V 3 bases and J 4 bases, with 10 bases left between them. The CDR3 is made up of 14 amino acids. CDR1 and CDR2 from the germline V gene are MNHNS and SASEGT. CDR3 DNA sequence: TGTGCCAGCAGTGAGTTGGACAGATACAATGAGCAGTTCTTC. This translates into CASSELDRYNEQFF.

This sequence joins TRBV14 and TRBJ1-3; tentatively, D is TRBD1 (6 bases). The CDR3 extends over 16 amino acids. The V gene lost 4 bases and the J gene lost 0 bases, with 13 bases spanning the gap. CDR1 and CDR2 (germline): SGHDN, FVKESK. CDR3 loop: CASSPTGKRSGNTIYF. The DNA for the CDR3 is TGTGCCAGCAGCCCTACAGGGAAACGCTCTGGAAACACCATATATTTT.